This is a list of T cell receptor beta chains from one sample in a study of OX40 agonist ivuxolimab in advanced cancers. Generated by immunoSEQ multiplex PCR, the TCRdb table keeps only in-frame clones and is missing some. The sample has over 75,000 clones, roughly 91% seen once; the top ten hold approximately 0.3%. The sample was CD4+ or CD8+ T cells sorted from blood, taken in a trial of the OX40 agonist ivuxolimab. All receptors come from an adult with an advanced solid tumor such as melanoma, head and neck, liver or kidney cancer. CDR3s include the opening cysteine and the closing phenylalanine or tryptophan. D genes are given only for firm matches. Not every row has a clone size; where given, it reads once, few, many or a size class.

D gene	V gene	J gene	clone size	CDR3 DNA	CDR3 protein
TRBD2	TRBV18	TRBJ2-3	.	TGTGCCAGCTCACGACGGACTAGCGTCACAGATACGCAGTATTTT	CASSRRTSVTDTQYF
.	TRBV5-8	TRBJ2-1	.	TGTGCCAGCAGTCCAGGTCCGGGTGTGGCCTACAATGAGCAGTTCTTC	CASSPGPGVAYNEQFF
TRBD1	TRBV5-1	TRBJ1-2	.	TGCGCCAGCCGCCCCGCGGGACAGGGAAATGGCTACACCTTC	CASRPAGQGNGYTF
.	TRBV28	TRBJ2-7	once	TGTGCCAGCAAATTTTCGAGGGGGTCCCACGAGCAGTACTTC	CASKFSRGSHEQYF
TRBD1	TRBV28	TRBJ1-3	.	TGTGCCAGCAGGCCGGGACAGGGTTCTGGAAACACCATATATTTT	CASRPGQGSGNTIYF
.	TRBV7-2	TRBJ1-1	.	TGTGCCAGCAGCTTCGGACCCTCACTCCAAGCTTTCTTT	CASSFGPSLQAFF
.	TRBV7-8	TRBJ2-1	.	TGTGCCAGCAGCGCGTGGACCGGTTCCTACAATGAGCAGTTCTTC	CASSAWTGSYNEQFF
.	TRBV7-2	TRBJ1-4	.	TGTGCCAGCAGCCCATGGACAGCTACTAATGAAAAACTGTTTTTT	CASSPWTATNEKLFF
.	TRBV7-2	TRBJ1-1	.	TGTGCCAGCAGCCCCCAAGGGACGTCGGGGACTGAAGCTTTCTTT	CASSPQGTSGTEAFF
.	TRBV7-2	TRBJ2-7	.	TGTGCCAGCAGCTTATGGGGCTACGAGCAGTACTTC	CASSLWGYEQYF
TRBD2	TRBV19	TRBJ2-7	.	TGTGCCAGTAGTATGACTAGCGGACCCTACGAGCAGTACTTC	CASSMTSGPYEQYF
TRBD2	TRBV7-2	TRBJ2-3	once	TGTGCCAGCAGCTTAGGGGGGGGAAACACAGATACGCAGTATTTT	CASSLGGGNTDTQYF
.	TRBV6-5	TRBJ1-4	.	TGTGCCAGCAGTTACGGGGGGGAGAGTGAAAAACTGTTTTTT	CASSYGGESEKLFF
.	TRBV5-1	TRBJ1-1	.	TGCGCCAGCTCCTCGAGCACGGGTGAAGCTTTCTTT	CASSSSTGEAFF
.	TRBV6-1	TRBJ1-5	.	TGTGCCAGCAGTGAACCGGAGGGGAGGTCGGCGAATCAGCCCCAGCATTTT	CASSEPEGRSANQPQHF
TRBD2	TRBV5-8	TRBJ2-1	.	TGTGCCAGCAGCTTGTTTGGTAGCGGGAGTGAATTTGGTGGGCAGTTCTTC	CASSLFGSGSEFGGQFF
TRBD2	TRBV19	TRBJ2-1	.	TGTGCCAGTAGTAAGACTAGCGGGAGTTACAATGAGCAGTTCTTC	CASSKTSGSYNEQFF
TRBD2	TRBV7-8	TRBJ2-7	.	TGTGCCAGCAGCTTAGCGCAGGCTAGCGGGAGGTACGAGCAGTACTTC	CASSLAQASGRYEQYF
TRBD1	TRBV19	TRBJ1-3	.	TGTGCCAGTAGTATCACCGGACAGGTGCAAGGAAACACCATATATTTT	CASSITGQVQGNTIYF
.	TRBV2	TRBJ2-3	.	TGTGCCAGCAGTGAGGGGCGGGGACCGGATACGCAGTATTTT	CASSEGRGPDTQYF
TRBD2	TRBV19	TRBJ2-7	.	TGTGCCAGTAGTATTGTAGCGGGAGGAACCTACGAGCAGTACTTC	CASSIVAGGTYEQYF
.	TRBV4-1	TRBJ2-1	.	TGCGCCAGCAGCCAAAAGGGTCAGGGCGGCGATGAGCAGTTCTTC	CASSQKGQGGDEQFF
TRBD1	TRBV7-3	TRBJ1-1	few	TGTGCCAGCAGCTCACAGGGGGACACTGAAGCTTTCTTT	CASSSQGDTEAFF
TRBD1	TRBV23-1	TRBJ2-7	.	TGCGCCAGCAGTCTCACAGGGGGCGACTACGAGCAGTACTTC	CASSLTGGDYEQYF
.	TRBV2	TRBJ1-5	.	TGTGCCAGCAGTGCACAGGGAGGAAGATATAGCAATCAGCCCCAGCATTTT	CASSAQGGRYSNQPQHF